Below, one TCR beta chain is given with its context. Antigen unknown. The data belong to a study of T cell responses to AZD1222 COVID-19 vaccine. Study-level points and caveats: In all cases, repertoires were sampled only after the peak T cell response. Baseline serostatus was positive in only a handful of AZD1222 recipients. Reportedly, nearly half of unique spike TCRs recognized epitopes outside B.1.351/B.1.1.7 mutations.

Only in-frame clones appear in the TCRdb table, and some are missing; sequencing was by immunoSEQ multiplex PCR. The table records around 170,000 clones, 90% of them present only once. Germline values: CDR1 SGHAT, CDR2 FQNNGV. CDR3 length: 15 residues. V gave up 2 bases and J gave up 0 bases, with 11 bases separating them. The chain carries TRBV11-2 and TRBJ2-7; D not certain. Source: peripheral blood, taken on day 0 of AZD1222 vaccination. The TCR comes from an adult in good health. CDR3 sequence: CASSLKPRSSYEQYF. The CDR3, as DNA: TGTGCCAGCAGCTTAAAGCCAAGGAGCTCCTACGAGCAGTACTTC.